Listed below are T cell receptor beta chains from one sample, sequenced in a study of regulatory T cells in long-lasting Graves disease. From the multiplex PCR reads, TCRdb called clonotypes with MiXCR, one entry per CDR3 protein. The sample shows 200,000 to 250,000 distinct CDR3 sequences, approximately 16% of them seen only once. The source was peripheral blood mononuclear cells (PBMCs), collected at new diagnosis, from a patient treated with antithyroid drugs. The receptor source for this set is a female donor with Graves disease. Each CDR3 is given with its conserved first and last residue. The D gene is left open where the match is weak. Size tells how often a clone was seen (once, few, many) or the class of an expanded clone, and some rows leave it out.

D gene,V gene,J gene,clone size,CDR3 DNA,CDR3 protein
-,TRBV2,TRBJ1-2,many,TGTGCCAGCAGAGCTCCGGGATCCAACCACTATGGCTACACCTTC,CASRAPGSNHYGYTF
-,TRBV27,TRBJ2-1,many,TGTGCCAGCAGCCCCATAGTCCGCTGGAGGGCCCACAATGAGCAGTTCTTC,CASSPIVRWRAHNEQFF
TRBD1,TRBV25-1,TRBJ1-6,many,TGTGCCAGCAGTGGATGGGACAGGGGCTCCTATAATTCACCCCTCCACTTT,CASSGWDRGSYNSPLHF
TRBD1,TRBV20-1,TRBJ2-3,many,TGCAGTGTAACCGAGAGACAGGGAGATACGCAGTATTTT,CSVTERQGDTQYF
-,TRBV3-1,TRBJ2-5,many,TGTGCCAGCAGCCCCTCTGGACAGTCCCAAGAGACCCAGTACTTC,CASSPSGQSQETQYF
-,TRBV19,TRBJ1-5,-,TGTGCCAGTGGAACCCAAGATAGCAATCAGCCCCAGCATTTT,CASGTQDSNQPQHF
-,TRBV5-5,TRBJ2-4,many,TGTGCCAGCAGCTTTGGTCCGGGAGACATTCAGTACTTC,CASSFGPGDIQYF
TRBD2,TRBV24-1,TRBJ2-3,many,TGTGCCACCAGTGATTTTACTAGCGTAAGCACAGATACGCAGTATTTT,CATSDFTSVSTDTQYF
-,TRBV7-8,TRBJ2-1,many,TGTGCCAGCAGCTTAGGCGCGGCCCTGTACAATGAGCAGTTCTTC,CASSLGAALYNEQFF
-,TRBV12-5,TRBJ2-5,many,TGTGCTAGTGGAAGCGGGACAGTCCCTCAAGAGACCCAGTACTTC,CASGSGTVPQETQYF
TRBD1,TRBV6-2/TRBV6-3,TRBJ1-2,-,TGTGCCAGCAGTTACCTGGACAGGGAGGCCTATGGCTACACCTTC,CASSYLDREAYGYTF
-,TRBV4-3,TRBJ1-4,few,TGCGCCAGCAGCCAAGATTGGGGGGGACTGTTTTTT,CASSQDWGGLFF
TRBD1,TRBV12-3/TRBV12-4,TRBJ2-7,many,TGTGCCAGCAGTCTCCGACAGGGTTACGAGCAGTACTTC,CASSLRQGYEQYF
-,TRBV2,TRBJ1-5,many,TGTGCCAGCAGGGGGGACACCCAGCCCCAGCATTTT,CASRGDTQPQHF
-,TRBV27,TRBJ1-5,many,TGTGCCAGCAGCTTAGAAAGCAATCAGCCCCAGCATTTT,CASSLESNQPQHF
-,TRBV7-9,TRBJ2-5,many,TGTGCCAGCAGCCAACGACTACTAGCTGAGAAAGAGACCCAGTACTTC,CASSQRLLAEKETQYF
-,TRBV11-3,TRBJ1-6,many,TGTGCCAGCAGCCCCACCCCGAATTCACCCCTCCACTTT,CASSPTPNSPLHF
-,TRBV2,TRBJ2-7,many,TGTGCCGGGGGAACGAGGGCGGCTACGCAGGAGCAGTACTTC,CAGGTRAATQEQYF
-,TRBV18,TRBJ2-7,many,TGTGCCAGCTCACCAATGTCATCCTACGAGCAGTACTTC,CASSPMSSYEQYF
-,TRBV30,TRBJ2-3,many,TGTGCCTGGAGTGTCGGGAGCACAGATACGCAGTATTTT,CAWSVGSTDTQYF
-,TRBV19,TRBJ2-1,many,TGTGCCACCCGATCGTACTACAATGAGCAGTTCTTC,CATRSYYNEQFF
TRBD1,TRBV18,TRBJ2-7,many,TGTGCCAGCTCACCGTATTCTGGACAGGGACGCGAGCAGTACTTC,CASSPYSGQGREQYF
TRBD1,TRBV30,TRBJ2-2,many,TGTGCCTGGAGGGTAAGGGGGCTTGGCACCGGGGAGCTGTTTTTT,CAWRVRGLGTGELFF
TRBD2,TRBV4-3,TRBJ2-5,many,TGCGCCAGCAGCCAAGATTCTAGTAGCGGGACCGAGACCCAGTACTTC,CASSQDSSSGTETQYF
-,TRBV28,TRBJ1-6,many,TGTGCCAGCAGTGGGGGGGCAAGCTCCTATAATTCACCCCTCCACTTT,CASSGGASSYNSPLHF
TRBD1,TRBV30,TRBJ1-5,-,TGTGCCTGGAGGGGACAGGGGGCAGGTCAGCCCCAGCATTTT,CAWRGQGAGQPQHF
-,TRBV12-3/TRBV12-4,TRBJ1-1,many,TGTGCCAGCGGGTGGTACACTGAAGCTTTCTTT,CASGWYTEAFF
TRBD2,TRBV6-2/TRBV6-3,TRBJ2-7,many,TGTGCCAGCAGTTTAGCGGGAGCCGAGCAGTACTTC,CASSLAGAEQYF
TRBD2,TRBV29-1,TRBJ2-1,many,TGCAGCGTTAGGGTAGCGGGAGGGGTTGAGCAGTTCTTC,CSVRVAGGVEQFF
TRBD2,TRBV2,TRBJ2-5,few,TGTGCCAGCAGTGAAAGCTCTAGCGGAGAACAAGAGACCCAGTACTTC,CASSESSSGEQETQYF
-,TRBV5-1,TRBJ2-7,many,TGCGCCAGCAGCCCCGCCGGAGATTTCGAGCAGTACTTC,CASSPAGDFEQYF
TRBD1,TRBV28,TRBJ1-2,many,TGTGCCAGCAGTTCCCTTCGGACAGGGAAAGACTATGGCTACACCTTC,CASSSLRTGKDYGYTF
TRBD2,TRBV9,TRBJ2-1,-,TGTGCCAGCAGCGTATCTACTAGCGGCTCCTACAATGAGCAGTTCTTC,CASSVSTSGSYNEQFF
-,TRBV24-1,TRBJ2-1,many,TGTGCCACCAGTGACGGGGACACCAGGGGCCCCTACAATGAGCAGTTCTTC,CATSDGDTRGPYNEQFF
-,TRBV30,TRBJ1-6,many,TGTGCCTGGACTTCCCCAGGGAGGCGACCCCTCCACTTT,CAWTSPGRRPLHF
-,TRBV12-3/TRBV12-4,TRBJ2-5,-,TGTGCCAGCAGTAACACAGGGCGGGGGAGGAAGACCCAGTACTTC,CASSNTGRGRKTQYF
TRBD1,TRBV28,TRBJ1-5,many,TGTGCCAGCAGCAACGGACAGGGGGAGAACTTGCATTTT,CASSNGQGENLHF
TRBD1,TRBV30,TRBJ1-4,many,TGTGCCTACGACAGGGTAGGGGAAAAACTGTTTTTT,CAYDRVGEKLFF
TRBD1,TRBV10-3,TRBJ1-1,many,TGTGCCATCAGTGGGGGACAGGCAAACACTGAAGCTTTCTTT,CAISGGQANTEAFF
TRBD2,TRBV7-2,TRBJ2-7,-,TGTGCCAGCAGCTTTTCCGGGACTAGCGGCTACGAGCAGTACTTC,CASSFSGTSGYEQYF
TRBD1,TRBV6-2/TRBV6-3,TRBJ2-2,-,TGTGCCAGCAGTCCCTCGGGACAGGCCAACACCGGGGAGCTGTTTTTT,CASSPSGQANTGELFF